The clone carrying this T cell receptor beta chain appeared once. Its antigen is currently unknown. V dropped 7 bases and J dropped 2 bases, with 14 bases sitting between them. This CDR3 is 14 amino acids long. Germline V CDR1 and CDR2: MNHNS, SASEGT. This record belongs to a study of graft-versus-host responses after intestinal transplantation. Study details: Anti-thymocyte globulin induction preceded 2 to 4 years of tacrolimus and steroid maintenance in all recipients.

Study-level findings and limits: The study associated peak circulating GvH clone levels with early post-transplant HvG declines. Patients with graft-donor T cell macrochimerism had high graft-versus-host to host-versus-graft clonal ratios in allografts.

TCRdb's table, derived via immunoSEQ multiplex PCR, lists solely in-frame clones and lacks some. The sample holds approximately 120,000 clones, around nine tenths seen once. This sequence was found in a human donor who received an intestinal transplant. The gene calls are TRBV6-1 and TRBJ1-2, with D perhaps matching TRBD1 (6 bases). Sequenced material: unstimulated CD4+ T cells sorted from spleen or lymph node cells, taken before intestinal transplant. CDR3 DNA: TGTGCCAGCATCCTAGGGGGGGGCAACTATGGCTACACCTTC. As protein: CASILGGGNYGYTF.